Shown below are 29 T cell receptor beta chains from a single sample sequenced in a study of control samples from healthy donors and cancer patients. Sequenced by immunoSEQ multiplex PCR; TCRdb stores in-frame clones only, minus some. Found here are roughly 190,000 clones; the top ten clones hold around 2%. Input material: blood. Every receptor here comes from a woman aged 25-40 years in good health.

The chain links TRBV13 to TRBJ1-6; TRBD1 aligns across 9 bases. Germline assignment: CDR1 PRHDT and CDR2 FYEKMQ (reference sequence). This CDR3 is built from 17 residues. Trimming took 5 bases from V and 9 from J; bases not matched to a gene: 14. CDR3 residues: CASSPGQGESVSSPLHF. DNA of the CDR3: TGTGCCAGCAGCCCGGGACAGGGAGAGAGTGTGAGTTCACCCCTCCACTTT.

The chain links TRBV21-1 to TRBJ1-1; the D segment call TRBD1 is taken from the table without a DNA check. TRBV21-1 is a documented pseudogene. The CDR3 runs to 14 residues. CDR3 bases: TGTGCCAGCAGCAAAGGTTCAATGAACACTGAAGCTTTCTTT. Protein sequence: CASSKGSMNTEAFF.

This rearrangement joins TRBV28 to TRBJ2-7; D possibly corresponds to TRBD2 (6 bases). From germline, CDR1 is MDHEN and CDR2 SYDVKM. Trimming took off 5 bases at V and 2 bases at J, with 10 bases between the two ends. This CDR3 is 13 amino acids long. The CDR3 sequence: CASSPGLTYEQYF. Written as DNA, the CDR3 is TGTGCCAGCAGTCCGGGACTGACCTACGAGCAGTACTTC.

The rearrangement uses TRBV7-2 and TRBJ1-3; D gene ambiguous. Germline V lookup: CDR1 SGHTA, CDR2 FQGNSA. Trimming left V 5 bases short and J 4 bases short, with 9 bases between. This CDR3 spans 13 amino acids. The CDR3 nucleotides are TGTGCCAGCAGCCCGGCCCCGGGAAACACCATATATTTT. It yields the protein CASSPAPGNTIYF.

The chain is built from TRBV27 and TRBJ2-7; D unclear. V gave up 7 bases and J gave up 1 base, with 11 bases separating them. The CDR3 consists of 13 residues. The germline CDR1 and CDR2 sequences are MNHEY and SMNVEV (reference sequence). The chain's CDR3 is CASTGPPSYEQYF. CDR3 coding DNA: TGTGCCAGCACTGGACCCCCGTCCTACGAGCAGTACTTC.

This chain uses TRBV28 with TRBJ1-1; D call uncertain. V dropped 4 bases and J dropped 3 bases, with 6 bases sitting between them. The CDR3 contains 12 residues. CDR1 and CDR2 (germline): MDHEN, SYDVKM. DNA for the CDR3: TGTGCCAGCAGTTCGGGGTACACTGAAGCTTTCTTT. Amino acids: CASSSGYTEAFF.

This rearrangement joins TRBV5-1 to TRBJ1-6; D uncertain. This CDR3 is 14 amino acids long. V lost 5 bases and J 9 bases, leaving 15 bases between the germline ends. Germline loops: CDR1 SGHRS, CDR2 YFSETQ. CDR3 DNA sequence: TGCGCCAGCAGAGTCGACGGCGGCAGTTCACCCCTCCACTTT. Amino acids: CASRVDGGSSPLHF.

The chain has TRBV5-4 and TRBJ1-2; D is unclear. Germline CDR1 SGHNT, CDR2 YYREEE (reference sequence). CDR3 length equals 14 residues. V lost 0 bases and J 4 bases, leaving 10 bases between the germline ends. CDR3 in DNA: TGTGCCAGCAGCTTGGAGGCTCAACGCTATGGCTACACCTTC. Translated, it gives CASSLEAQRYGYTF.

The chain couples TRBV5-1 to TRBJ2-2; maybe TRBD2 (6 bases). Trimming removed 1 base at V and 3 bases at J, with 10 bases between. In germline, CDR1 is SGHRS, CDR2 YFSETQ. The length of the CDR3 is 15 residues. The chain's CDR3 is CASSLPRGYTGELFF. The CDR3, as DNA: TGCGCCAGCAGCTTGCCGCGGGGATACACCGGGGAGCTGTTTTTT.

The CDR3 DNA follows: TGTGCCAGCCGCTCAGGGGCGCGGGGTAACACTGAAGCTTTCTTT. Protein sequence: CASRSGARGNTEAFF. The V call is TRBV19, the J call TRBJ1-1, with TRBD1 as a possible D gene (6 bases). This CDR3 spans 15 amino acids. Germline values: CDR1 LNHDA, CDR2 SQIVND (reference sequence). V lost 9 bases, J lost 2 bases, and 19 bases lay in between. The whole variable domain, remainder taken from reference TRBV19 and TRBJ1-1, is DGGITQSPKYLFRKEGQNVTLSCEQNLNHDAMYWYRQDPGQGLRLIYYSQIVNDFQKGDIAEGYSVSREKKESFPLTVTSAQKNPTAFYLCASRSGARGNTEAFFGQGTRLTVV.

V gene TRBV18 combines with J gene TRBJ2-3, with D possibly matching TRBD2 (5 bases). This CDR3 contains 18 residues. V lost 1 base, J lost 2 bases, and 19 bases lay in between. Germline CDR1 KGHSH, CDR2 LQKENI. CDR3 amino acids: CASSPRTFPERVTDTQYF. CDR3 bases: TGTGCCAGCTCACCACGGACTTTTCCGGAGAGGGTCACAGATACGCAGTATTTT.

The chain carries TRBV27 and TRBJ1-5; tentative D call: TRBD1 (5 bases). V lost 4 bases to trimming and J lost 4 bases, with 11 bases between them. Germline V gene sequence: CDR1 MNHEY, CDR2 SMNVEV (reference sequence). The CDR3 has 14 residues. The CDR3 protein is CASSSDSRNQPQHF. CDR3 nucleotide sequence: TGTGCCAGCAGTTCCGACAGCCGGAATCAGCCCCAGCATTTT.

J is TRBJ1-3 and V is TRBV15; 7 positions match TRBD1. Germline CDR1 LNHNV, CDR2 YYDKDF (reference sequence). V shed 0 bases and J 11 bases; nucleotides not matched to a gene: 10. The CDR3 contains 15 residues. The CDR3 coding sequence is TGTGCCACCAGCAGAGATCCTGTGACAGGGAGTGCCATATATTTT. This gives the protein CATSRDPVTGSAIYF. The entire variable domain, with the rest obtained from reference TRBV15 and TRBJ1-3, is as follows: DAMVIQNPRYQVTQFGKPVTLSCSQTLNHNVMYWYQQKSSQAPKLLFHYYDKDFNNEADTPDNFQSRRPNTSFCFLDIRSPGLGDTAMYLCATSRDPVTGSAIYFGEGSWLTVV.

The rearrangement joins TRBV6-2 or TRBV6-3 to TRBJ2-7, with 9 bases aligning to TRBD1. This CDR3 region has 18 residues. CDR1 MNHEY and CDR2 SVGEGT come from the germline V gene. The V and J ends lost 6 bases and 6 bases, in that order; junction bases with no gene match: 21. The CDR3 sequence: CASSRTGTGYLGLSEQYF. CDR3 in DNA: TGTGCCAGCAGCCGAACCGGGACAGGGTATCTGGGGTTATCCGAGCAGTACTTC.

The rearrangement joins TRBV10-3 to TRBJ1-5, with D maybe TRBD1 (5 bases). The CDR3 sequence is 14 residues long. CDR1 is ENHRY, CDR2 SYGVKD, per germline. V lost 0 bases and J lost 8, with 11 bases in between. CDR3 sequence: CAISESGGREPQHF. CDR3 DNA: TGTGCCATCAGTGAGTCGGGGGGGAGGGAGCCCCAGCATTTT.

V and J are TRBV11-2 and TRBJ1-2, with D perhaps TRBD1 (5 bases). Looked up from germline, CDR1 is SGHAT and CDR2 is FQNNGV. The CDR3 has 12 amino acids. CDR3 in amino acids: CAAGGANYGYTF. CDR3 bases: TGTGCTGCTGGGGGGGCTAACTATGGCTACACCTTC.

V is TRBV4-1 and J is TRBJ1-5; 9 bases line up with TRBD1. J gave up 1 base and V 5 bases, and 6 bases lay outside the gene matches. The CDR3 spans 16 residues. Germline V gene sequence: CDR1 MGHRA, CDR2 YSYEKL. CDR3 sequence: CASSFRTGDSNQPQHF. Written as DNA, the CDR3 is TGCGCCAGCAGCTTCCGGACAGGGGACAGCAATCAGCCCCAGCATTTT.

The chain recombines TRBV19 with TRBJ2-1; 7 bases map to TRBD2. Germline V gene sequence: CDR1 LNHDA, CDR2 SQIVND (reference sequence). This CDR3 is built from 13 residues. The trim removed 8 bases at V and 0 bases at J, leaving 1 base unmatched. The DNA for the CDR3 is TGTGCCAGTGGGGAGGGCTCCTACAATGAGCAGTTCTTC. Its protein product is CASGEGSYNEQFF.

V gene TRBV4-1 combines with J gene TRBJ1-4, with 8 bases lining up with TRBD1. From germline, CDR1 is MGHRA and CDR2 YSYEKL. Unmatched junction bases numbered 6, after V lost 0 bases and J lost 15 bases. CDR3 length: 13 amino acids. CDR3 DNA: TGCGCCAGCAGCCAAGAAGGGTACAGGGGGGTGTTTTTT. Protein sequence: CASSQEGYRGVFF.

V is TRBV9 and J is TRBJ1-2, with D possibly matching TRBD1 (5 bases). The germline CDR1 and CDR2 sequences are SGDLS and YYNGEE. The ends were cut back, 0 bases at V and 14 bases at J, with 17 bases in the middle. The CDR3 has 13 amino acids. CDR3 bases: TGTGCCAGCAGCGTAGCAGCAGGGAAGGAAAGGACCTTC. This sequence encodes CASSVAAGKERTF.

V usage is TRBV6-5 and J usage is TRBJ2-2; D is uncertain. Germline V gives CDR1 MNHEY, CDR2 SVGAGI. Trimming took off 6 bases at V and 6 bases at J, with 17 bases between the two ends. This CDR3 comprises 15 residues. CDR3 DNA: TGTGCCAGCAGGCCCCAGGAATCCCATGCCGGGGAGCTGTTTTTT. Translation gives CASRPQESHAGELFF.

V and J are TRBV2 and TRBJ1-4; tentative D call: TRBD1 (5 bases). CDR1 SNHLY and CDR2 FYNNEI come from the germline V gene. V lost 7 bases to trimming and J lost 1 base, with 16 bases between them. The CDR3 consists of 16 residues. CDR3 sequence: CASIRGLQGTNEKLFF. CDR3 sequence (DNA): TGTGCCAGCATCCGGGGACTTCAGGGAACTAATGAAAAACTGTTTTTT.

This chain uses TRBV29-1 with TRBJ1-4, with D uncertain. The length of the CDR3 is 14 residues. Trimming removed 7 bases at V and 7 bases at J, with 19 bases between. Germline V CDR1 and CDR2: SQVTM, ANQGSEA. This chain's CDR3 is CSAIGGLFPEKLFF. The CDR3 region has the DNA TGCAGCGCCATCGGCGGGCTCTTCCCTGAAAAACTGTTTTTT.

The gene calls are TRBV19 and TRBJ2-5; 9 nucleotides line up with TRBD2. Per germline, CDR1 LNHDA and CDR2 SQIVND (reference sequence). V gave up 2 bases and J gave up 2 bases; unmatched junction bases: 3. The CDR3 extends over 15 amino acids. CDR3 amino acids: CASSILAGAQETQYF. CDR3 DNA sequence: TGTGCCAGTAGTATATTAGCGGGGGCTCAAGAGACCCAGTACTTC.

The chain employs TRBV7-8 and TRBJ1-4; TRBD1 might be the D (6 bases). The V gene's germline CDR1 is SGHVS and CDR2 FQNEAQ. The CDR3 runs 14 residues. V lost 5 bases and J lost 7, with 14 bases in between. CDR3 coding DNA: TGTGCCAGCAGCCTCACAGGGAGGGGTGAAAAACTGTTTTTT. It is translated as CASSLTGRGEKLFF.

The rearrangement uses TRBV7-9 and TRBJ2-3; TRBD2 is a possible D gene (5 bases). Per the germline V gene, CDR1 is SEHNR and CDR2 is FQNEAQ (reference sequence). This CDR3 contains 15 residues. The V gene lost 8 bases and the J gene lost 0 bases, with 15 bases spanning the gap. CDR3 sequence: CASGIGVPSTDTQYF. The CDR3 bases are TGTGCCAGCGGAATCGGGGTGCCTAGCACAGATACGCAGTATTTT.

This sequence joins TRBV12-3 or TRBV12-4 and TRBJ1-1; tentative D call: TRBD1 (5 bases). The ends were cut back, 5 bases at V and 11 bases at J, with 12 bases in the middle. This CDR3 is built from 11 residues. The CDR3 coding sequence is TGTGCCAGCAGTGGTGGGACTAAGGCTTTCTTT. Its translation: CASSGGTKAFF.

The chain is built from TRBV4-2 and TRBJ1-2; D unresolved. The CDR3 runs 14 residues. Trimming removed 2 bases from V and 6 bases from J, with 13 bases in between. Germline values: CDR1 LGHNA, CDR2 YNFKEQ. CDR3 DNA sequence: TGTGCCAGCAGCCAACGGCAATCGGAAGATGGCTACACCTTC. The encoded protein is CASSQRQSEDGYTF.

This rearrangement joins TRBV5-1 to TRBJ1-2; 9 positions agree with TRBD1. Trimming at V came to 5 bases and at J to 3 bases, leaving 8 bases not matched to a gene. The CDR3 covers 15 residues. Germline lookup yields CDR1 SGHRS and CDR2 YFSETQ. For the CDR3, the DNA is TGCGCCAGCAGGTTAACAGGGGGCGCTGACTATGGCTACACCTTC. The encoded protein is CASRLTGGADYGYTF. Full variable domain (rest looked up from reference TRBV5-1 and TRBJ1-2): KAGVTQTPRYLIKTRGQQVTLSCSPISGHRSVSWYQQTPGQGLQFLFEYFSETQRNKGNFPGRFSGRQFSNSRSEMNVSTLELGDSALYLCASRLTGGADYGYTFGSGTRLTVV.